The T cell receptor (beta chain) described here comes from a study of cytomegalovirus exposure and HLA in healthy donors. The CDR3 extends over 13 amino acids. Germline V lookup: CDR1 SGDLS, CDR2 YYNGEE. The trim removed 0 bases at V and 14 bases at J, leaving 6 bases unmatched. At sampling all donors were nominally healthy, likely with unrecorded immune exposures. Primers included in the PCR were 60 Vbeta and 13 Jbeta primers. Repertoires were generated with immunoSEQ multiplex PCR, while TCRdb's copy carries only in-frame clones and drops some. The sample gives under 150,000 clones, around 78% of which show up once; around 1.8% is in the top ten.

The origin of this receptor is a woman between 50 and 59 years old in good health and CMV-seronegative. The chain employs TRBV9 and TRBJ2-1; TRBD2 matches at 9 bases. Sequencing input: PBMCs. CDR3 sequence: CASSVGGSGSEFF. CDR3 DNA sequence: TGTGCCAGCAGCGTAGGAGGTAGCGGGAGTGAGTTCTTC.